The sequence of this T cell receptor beta chain was determined in a study of sequential checkpoint blockade in melanoma. Across the whole study: Each arm's sequence ended with maintenance nivolumab.

Germline values: CDR1 SGHVS, CDR2 FQNEAQ. V lost 2 bases to trimming and J lost 0 bases, with 10 bases between them. The CDR3 is made up of 15 amino acids. The table came from immunoSEQ multiplex PCR; TCRdb's copy has only in-frame clones and leaves some out. This sample carries 15,000 to 20,000 clones, roughly 73% of them seen once, and the ten largest clones take about a fifth. Treatment in this sample: randomized to nivolumab then ipilimumab (arm A) or the reverse (arm B). Live CD3+CD8+ CD19− CD56− cells were sorted from PBMCs. The source is a human donor with melanoma. Sequencing used CD8+ T cells sorted from blood (inferred from file names), obtained from a patient given nivolumab and ipilimumab in sequence. The chain joins TRBV7-8 to TRBJ1-2; no reliable D call. In nucleotides, the CDR3 is TGTGCCAGCAGCTTATCAATAGGAGCTAACTATGGCTACACCTTC. Protein: CASSLSIGANYGYTF.